The 2 T cell receptor beta chains listed next were all sequenced from one sample in a study of blood T cell repertoires in COVID-19. Clones were sequenced by immunoSEQ multiplex PCR, and TCRdb holds only the in-frame ones, with some missing. The table records about 230,000 clones, around 84% of them present only once. Sequenced sample: peripheral blood. The receptors shown here come from a man in his forties with acute or convalescent COVID-19.

The J gene is TRBJ1-2, the V gene TRBV7-9; 10 nucleotides align to TRBD1. The germline CDR1 and CDR2 sequences are SEHNR and FQNEAQ (reference sequence). The CDR3 runs to 15 residues. The V and J ends lost 0 bases and 6 bases, in that order; junction bases with no gene match: 4. CDR3 sequence (DNA): TGTGCCAGCAGCTTAGCGCGGGACAGGGGCCATGGCTACACCTTC. Residues: CASSLARDRGHGYTF.

This clone appeared a single time. The genes are TRBV29-1 and TRBJ2-1; 14 bases map to TRBD2. The CDR3 contains 16 residues. V was pared by 1 base and J by 3 bases, with 2 bases of the junction left unmatched. CDR1 SQVTM and CDR2 ANQGSEA come from the germline V gene. The DNA of the CDR3 is TGCAGCGTTGAAGGACTAGCGGGGGGGTTCTACAATGAGCAGTTCTTC. Encoded protein: CSVEGLAGGFYNEQFF.